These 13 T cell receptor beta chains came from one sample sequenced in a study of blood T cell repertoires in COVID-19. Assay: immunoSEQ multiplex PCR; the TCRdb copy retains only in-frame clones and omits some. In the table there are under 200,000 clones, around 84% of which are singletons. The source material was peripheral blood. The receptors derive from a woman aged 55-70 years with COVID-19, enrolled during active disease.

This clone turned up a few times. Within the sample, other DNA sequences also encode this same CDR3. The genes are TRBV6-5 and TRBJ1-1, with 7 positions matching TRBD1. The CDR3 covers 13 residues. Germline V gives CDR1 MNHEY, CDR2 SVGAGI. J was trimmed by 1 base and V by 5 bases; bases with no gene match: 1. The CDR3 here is CASSRTGNTEAFF. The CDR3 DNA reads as TGTGCCAGCAGTAGGACAGGGAACACTGAAGCTTTCTTT.

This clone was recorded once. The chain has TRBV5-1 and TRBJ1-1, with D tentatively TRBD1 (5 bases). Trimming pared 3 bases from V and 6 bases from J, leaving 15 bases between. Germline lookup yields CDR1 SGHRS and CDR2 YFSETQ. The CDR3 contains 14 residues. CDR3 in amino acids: CASSWTGVSPEAFF. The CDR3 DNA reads TGCGCCAGCAGCTGGACGGGGGTGAGTCCTGAAGCTTTCTTT.

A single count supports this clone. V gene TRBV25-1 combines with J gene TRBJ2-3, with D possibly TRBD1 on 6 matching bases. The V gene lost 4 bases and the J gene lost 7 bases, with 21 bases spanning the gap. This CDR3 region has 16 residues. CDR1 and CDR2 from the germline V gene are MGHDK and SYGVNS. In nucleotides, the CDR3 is TGTGCCAGCAGTGGTTGGGTGGGGGCCACGATGAATACGCAGTATTTT. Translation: CASSGWVGATMNTQYF. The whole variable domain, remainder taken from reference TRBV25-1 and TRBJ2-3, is EADIYQTPRYLVIGTGKKITLECSQTMGHDKMYWYQQDPGMELHLIHYSYGVNSTEKGDLSSESTVSRIRTEHFPLTLESARPSHTSQYLCASSGWVGATMNTQYFGPGTRLTVL.

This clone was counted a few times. Here the CDR3 DNA reads TGCGCCAGCAGCCAAGTTGTAGCGGCCGGAGATACGCAGTATTTT. Its translation: CASSQVVAAGDTQYF. The J gene is TRBJ2-3, the V gene TRBV4-1; tentative D call: TRBD2 (6 bases). This CDR3 spans 15 amino acids. Trimming took off 1 base at V and 5 bases at J, with 13 bases between the two ends. The germline CDR1 and CDR2 sequences are MGHRA and YSYEKL.

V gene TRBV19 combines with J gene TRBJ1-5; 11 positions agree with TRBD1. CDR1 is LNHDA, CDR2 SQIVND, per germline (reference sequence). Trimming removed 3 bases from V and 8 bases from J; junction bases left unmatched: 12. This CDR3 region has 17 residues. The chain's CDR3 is CASSIPPPGQGVKPQHF. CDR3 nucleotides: TGTGCCAGTAGTATCCCACCCCCGGGACAGGGGGTTAAGCCCCAGCATTTT.

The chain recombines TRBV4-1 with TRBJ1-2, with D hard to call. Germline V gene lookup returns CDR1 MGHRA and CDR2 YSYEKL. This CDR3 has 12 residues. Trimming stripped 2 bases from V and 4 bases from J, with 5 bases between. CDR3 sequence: CASSQSSYGYTF. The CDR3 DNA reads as TGCGCCAGCAGCCAATCTAGCTATGGCTACACCTTC.

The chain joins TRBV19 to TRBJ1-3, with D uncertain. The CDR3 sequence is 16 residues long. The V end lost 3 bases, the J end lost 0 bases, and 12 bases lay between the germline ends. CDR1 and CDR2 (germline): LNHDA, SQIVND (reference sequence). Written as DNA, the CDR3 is TGTGCCAGTAGTATCGTGATATTGAGCTCTGGAAACACCATATATTTT. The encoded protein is CASSIVILSSGNTIYF. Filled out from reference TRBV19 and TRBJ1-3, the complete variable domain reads DGGITQSPKYLFRKEGQNVTLSCEQNLNHDAMYWYRQDPGQGLRLIYYSQIVNDFQKGDIAEGYSVSREKKESFPLTVTSAQKNPTAFYLCASSIVILSSGNTIYFGEGSWLTVV.

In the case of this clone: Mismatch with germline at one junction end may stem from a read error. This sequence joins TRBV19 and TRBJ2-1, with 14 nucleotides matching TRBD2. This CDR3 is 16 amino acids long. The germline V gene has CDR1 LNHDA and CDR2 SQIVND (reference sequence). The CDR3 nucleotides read TGTGCCAGTAGTCTAGACGGGACTAGCGGGGGAAATGAGCAGTTCTTC. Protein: CASSLDGTSGGNEQFF.

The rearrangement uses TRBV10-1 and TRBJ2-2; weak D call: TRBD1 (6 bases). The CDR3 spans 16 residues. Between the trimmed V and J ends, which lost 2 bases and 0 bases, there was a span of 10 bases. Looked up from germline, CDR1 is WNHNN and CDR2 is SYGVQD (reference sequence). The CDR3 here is CASSETTGSNTGELFF. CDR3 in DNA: TGCGCCAGCAGTGAGACGACAGGCTCGAACACCGGGGAGCTGTTTTTT.

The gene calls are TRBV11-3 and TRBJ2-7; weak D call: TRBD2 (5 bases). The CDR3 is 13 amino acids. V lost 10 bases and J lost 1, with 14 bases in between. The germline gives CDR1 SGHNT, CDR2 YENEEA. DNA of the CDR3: TGTGCCACCCAGGTGAGGGAGTCCTACGAGCAGTACTTC. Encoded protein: CATQVRESYEQYF.

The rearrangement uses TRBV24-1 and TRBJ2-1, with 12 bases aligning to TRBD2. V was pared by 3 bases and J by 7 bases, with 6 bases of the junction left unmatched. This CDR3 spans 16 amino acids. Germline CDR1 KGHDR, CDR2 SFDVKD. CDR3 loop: CATSDPTSGRHNEQFF. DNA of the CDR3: TGTGCCACCAGTGATCCTACTAGCGGGAGGCATAATGAGCAGTTCTTC.

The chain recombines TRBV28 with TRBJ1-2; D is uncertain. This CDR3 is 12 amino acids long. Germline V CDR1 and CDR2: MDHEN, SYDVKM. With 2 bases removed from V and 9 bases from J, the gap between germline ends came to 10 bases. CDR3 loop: CASSLGIRSYTF. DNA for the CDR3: TGTGCCAGCAGTTTAGGCATCAGGAGCTACACCTTC.

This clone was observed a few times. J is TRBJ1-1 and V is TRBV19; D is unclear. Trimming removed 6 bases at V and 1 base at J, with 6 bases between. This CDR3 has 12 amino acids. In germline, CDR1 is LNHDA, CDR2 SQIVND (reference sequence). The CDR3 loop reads CASSQWNTEAFF. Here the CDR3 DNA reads TGTGCCAGTAGCCAGTGGAACACTGAAGCTTTCTTT.